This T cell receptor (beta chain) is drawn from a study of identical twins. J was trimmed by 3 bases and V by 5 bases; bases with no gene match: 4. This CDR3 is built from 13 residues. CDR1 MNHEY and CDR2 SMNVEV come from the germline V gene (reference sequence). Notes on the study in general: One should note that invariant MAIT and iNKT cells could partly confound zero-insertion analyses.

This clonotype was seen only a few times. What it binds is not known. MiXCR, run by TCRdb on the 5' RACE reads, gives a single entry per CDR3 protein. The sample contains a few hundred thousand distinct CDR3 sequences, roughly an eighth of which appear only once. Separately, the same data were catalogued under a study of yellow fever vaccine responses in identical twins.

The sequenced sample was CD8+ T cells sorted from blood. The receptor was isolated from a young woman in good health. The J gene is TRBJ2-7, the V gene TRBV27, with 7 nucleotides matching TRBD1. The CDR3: CASSDRVFYEQYF. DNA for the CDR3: TGTGCCAGCAGTGACAGGGTATTCTACGAGCAGTACTTC.